Included here is one TCR beta chain sequence, with context. Its specific antigen is unknown. No much larger clone exists at a distance of one base, and base qualities are not known. The sample is drawn from a study of CD8+ T cells in alopecia areata (dated by TCRdb to the late 2010s). As for the study more broadly: Treated patients were enrolled in an open-label pilot trial of oral tofacitinib at 5 to 10 mg twice daily for moderate-to-severe alopecia areata. Tofacitinib was administered for 6 to 18 months, and 6 months of follow-up off drug were then conducted to assess delayed response and recurrence. Disease severity in treated patients was measured with the SALT score, which quantifies the percentage of affected scalp surface area. To study T cell clonal expansion in alopecia areata, the researchers applied high-throughput TCRbeta sequencing to both the C3H/HeJ mouse model and human patients. Scalp tissue and sorted CD4+ and CD8+ peripheral blood T cells from patchy and totalis/universalis alopecia areata patients and from healthy controls were covered by human TCRbeta sequencing. Biopsies were taken from tofacitinib-treated patients at baseline and again at 4 and 24 weeks into treatment, and several of those patients also had a later scalp biopsy. Clonality in the scalp was compared among normal scalp (n=4), patchy alopecia areata scalp (n=8), and alopecia totalis/universalis scalp (n=8). RNA was extracted with the PAXgene miRNA kit for fixed scalp, the miRNeasy kit for PBMCs, and the RNeasy kit for mouse skin. TCRbeta CDR3 regions were amplified by immunoSEQ multiplex PCR using 35 Vbeta forward and 13 Jbeta reverse primers. General conclusions and limits of the study: Compared with normal scalp, lesional scalp had higher clonality and more expanded CD8+ clones, particularly in alopecia totalis/universalis, a pattern that suggests antigenic drive. Because the treated cohort was small and included a single nonresponder, larger studies are needed to assess links between baseline CD8+ expansion and response. Shared TCR sequences between patients were less evident than in mice, which may be partly attributable to HLA diversity in the patient population. With tofacitinib, both scalp clonality and the number of expanded CD8+ clones among the top 100 scalp clones went down significantly. Many expanded lesional clones were found to persist in scalp and blood during tofacitinib treatment, and relapse after treatment cessation may be partly explained by this persistence. Unlike mouse skin, which is dominated by gammadelta T cells, normal human skin has resident alphabeta T cells that are also sequenced, and this complicates analysis of the scalp TCR repertoire.

To prepare the library, the immunoSEQ multiplex PCR assay was applied. RNA was extracted from all samples and reverse transcribed into cDNA, which served as template for TCR sequencing. First-strand cDNA was synthesized with SuperScript III using a 2:1 mix of oligo-dT and random hexamers. A synthetic immune receptor repertoire was used to gauge amplification bias, and whatever bias remained was removed computationally. Turning to the authors' computational methods: Raw reads were preprocessed to remove errors, and CDR3 was defined according to IMGT conventions as the region from the conserved cysteine to phenylalanine. Clonality was calculated as 1 minus Shannon entropy normalized by log2 of the number of productive unique TCRs. Whether each scalp clone was CD4 or CD8 was inferred by checking scalp TCRbeta sequences against the CD4 and CD8 repertoires from sorted blood. In TCRdb, the immuneACCESS table is reduced to in-frame sequences with V and J assigned. These tables do not hold every clone; where another copy was compared, an unresolved V gene accounts for under half, and the others remain unexplained. The V and J calls and clone size come from that table; D and trimming were worked out from the DNA. The sample table records some 170,000 clones; about three fifths of these occur just once. Of the sample, around 15% is held by the ten largest clones.

In the paper's terms, the treatment or condition label means: oral pan-JAK inhibitor, 5-10 mg twice daily. Lesional scalp punch biopsies and peripheral blood were obtained from alopecia areata patients. PBMCs were separated by density centrifugation and stained for CD3, CD4 and CD8, after which CD4+ and CD8+ T cells were sorted on a FACSAria. From the cysteine up to the phenylalanine, the CDR3 has a length of 13 residues. Just the 39-base CDR3 DNA is kept, in frame starting at base 1. Via the germline V gene, CDR1 is LGHNA and CDR2 YNFKEQ. V drops 1 base and J drops 6 bases, leaving 7 bases in between.

This receptor was obtained from a human donor with alopecia areata. The sample consisted of CD4+ T cells sorted from blood, taken at roughly week 58, from a patient treated with tofacitinib. The sequence is built from TRBV4-2 and TRBJ2-1; the D gene cannot be named for sure. The CDR3 protein: CASSQALSNEQFF. The nucleotide sequence reads TGTGCCAGCAGCCAAGCTCTCTCCAATGAGCAGTTCTTC.